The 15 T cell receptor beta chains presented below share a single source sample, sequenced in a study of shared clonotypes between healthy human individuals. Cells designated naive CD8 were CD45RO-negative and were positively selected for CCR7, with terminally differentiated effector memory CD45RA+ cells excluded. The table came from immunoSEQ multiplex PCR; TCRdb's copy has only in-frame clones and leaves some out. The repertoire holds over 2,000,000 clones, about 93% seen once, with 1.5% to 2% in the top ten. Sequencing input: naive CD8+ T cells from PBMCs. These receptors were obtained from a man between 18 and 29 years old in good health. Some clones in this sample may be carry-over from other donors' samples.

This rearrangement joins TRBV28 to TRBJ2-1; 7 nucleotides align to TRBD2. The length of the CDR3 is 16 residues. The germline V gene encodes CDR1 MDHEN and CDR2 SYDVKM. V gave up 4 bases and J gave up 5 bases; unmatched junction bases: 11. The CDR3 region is CASSSRSKRGNNEQFF. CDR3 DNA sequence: TGTGCCAGCAGTTCCAGGAGTAAGCGGGGAAACAATGAGCAGTTCTTC. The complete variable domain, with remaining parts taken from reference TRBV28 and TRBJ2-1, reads DVKVTQSSRYLVKRTGEKVFLECVQDMDHENMFWYRQDPGLGLRLIYFSYDVKMKEKGDIPEGYSVSREKKERFSLILESASTNQTSMYLCASSSRSKRGNNEQFFGPGTRLTVL.

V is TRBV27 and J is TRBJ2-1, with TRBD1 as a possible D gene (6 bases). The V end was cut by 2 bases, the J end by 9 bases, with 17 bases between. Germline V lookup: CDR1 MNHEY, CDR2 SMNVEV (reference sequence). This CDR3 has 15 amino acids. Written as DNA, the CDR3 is TGTGCCAGCAGTTTACTAGGAGAACAGGGTGGTGAGCAGTTCTTC. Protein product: CASSLLGEQGGEQFF.

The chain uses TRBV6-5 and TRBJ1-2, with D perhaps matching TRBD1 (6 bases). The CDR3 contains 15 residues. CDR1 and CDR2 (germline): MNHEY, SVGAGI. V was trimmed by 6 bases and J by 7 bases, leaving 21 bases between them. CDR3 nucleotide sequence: TGTGCCAGCAGCCCACTAAACGACAGGAGGCTTGGCTACACCTTC. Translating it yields CASSPLNDRRLGYTF.

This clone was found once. This CDR3 reads CASSEIGTATYEQYF. Here the CDR3 DNA reads TGTGCCAGCAGTGAAATTGGGACAGCAACCTACGAGCAGTACTTC. The chain uses TRBV6-1 and TRBJ2-7, with 7 bases fitting TRBD1. The CDR3 is made up of 15 amino acids. The germline V gene encodes CDR1 MNHNS and CDR2 SASEGT. V dropped 2 bases and J dropped 2; count of bases not matched to a gene: 6.

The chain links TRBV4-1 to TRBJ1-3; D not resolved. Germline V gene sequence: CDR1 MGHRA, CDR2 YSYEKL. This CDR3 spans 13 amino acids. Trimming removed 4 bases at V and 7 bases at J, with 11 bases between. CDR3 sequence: CASSLVGSNTIYF. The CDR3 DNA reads TGCGCCAGCAGCCTGGTGGGGAGCAACACCATATATTTT.

The CDR3 nucleotides are TGCGCCAGCAGCTTGATTGGGAACGAGCAGTACTTC. Translated: CASSLIGNEQYF. The chain is built from TRBV5-1 and TRBJ2-7; D not certain. Germline V gene sequence: CDR1 SGHRS, CDR2 YFSETQ. The V end was cut by 1 base, the J end by 5 bases, with 7 bases between. The CDR3 is made up of 12 amino acids.

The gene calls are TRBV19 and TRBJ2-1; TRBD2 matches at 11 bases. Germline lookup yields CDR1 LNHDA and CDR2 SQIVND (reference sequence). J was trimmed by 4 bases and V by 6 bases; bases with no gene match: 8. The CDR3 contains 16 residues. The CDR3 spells CASSDLAGGLYNEQFF. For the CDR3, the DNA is TGTGCCAGTAGCGACCTAGCGGGGGGATTGTACAATGAGCAGTTCTTC.

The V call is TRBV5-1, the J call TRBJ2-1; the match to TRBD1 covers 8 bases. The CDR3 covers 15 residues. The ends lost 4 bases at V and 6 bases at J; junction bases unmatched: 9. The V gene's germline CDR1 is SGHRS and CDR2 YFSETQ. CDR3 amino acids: CASSPAGGSTNEQFF. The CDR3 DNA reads TGCGCCAGCAGCCCGGCAGGGGGCTCGACCAATGAGCAGTTCTTC. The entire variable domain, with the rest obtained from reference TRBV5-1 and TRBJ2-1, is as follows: KAGVTQTPRYLIKTRGQQVTLSCSPISGHRSVSWYQQTPGQGLQFLFEYFSETQRNKGNFPGRFSGRQFSNSRSEMNVSTLELGDSALYLCASSPAGGSTNEQFFGPGTRLTVL.

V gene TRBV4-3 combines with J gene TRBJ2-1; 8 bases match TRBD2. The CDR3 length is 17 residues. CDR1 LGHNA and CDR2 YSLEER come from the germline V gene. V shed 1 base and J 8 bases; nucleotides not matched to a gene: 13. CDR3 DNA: TGCGCCAGCAGCCAAGTTGGTCTAACGGGAGGGACGGATGAGCAGTTCTTC. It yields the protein CASSQVGLTGGTDEQFF.

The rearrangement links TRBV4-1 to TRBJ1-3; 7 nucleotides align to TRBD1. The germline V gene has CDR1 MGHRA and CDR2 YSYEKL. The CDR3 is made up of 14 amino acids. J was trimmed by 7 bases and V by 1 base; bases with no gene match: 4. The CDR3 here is CASSQAPGGNTIYF. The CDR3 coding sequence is TGCGCCAGCAGCCAAGCGCCAGGGGGTAACACCATATATTTT.

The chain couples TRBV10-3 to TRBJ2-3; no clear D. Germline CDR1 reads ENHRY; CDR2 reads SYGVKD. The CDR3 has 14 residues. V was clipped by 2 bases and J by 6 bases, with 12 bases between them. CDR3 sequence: CAISEPLIPDTQYF. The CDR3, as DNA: TGTGCCATCAGTGAGCCCCTGATCCCGGATACGCAGTATTTT.

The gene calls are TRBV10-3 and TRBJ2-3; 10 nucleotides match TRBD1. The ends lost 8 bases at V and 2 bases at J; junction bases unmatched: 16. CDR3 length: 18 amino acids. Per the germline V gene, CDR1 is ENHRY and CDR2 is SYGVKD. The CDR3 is CAIRNSHGQGVFTDTQYF. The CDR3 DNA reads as TGTGCCATCCGTAATTCACATGGACAGGGGGTATTCACAGATACGCAGTATTTT.

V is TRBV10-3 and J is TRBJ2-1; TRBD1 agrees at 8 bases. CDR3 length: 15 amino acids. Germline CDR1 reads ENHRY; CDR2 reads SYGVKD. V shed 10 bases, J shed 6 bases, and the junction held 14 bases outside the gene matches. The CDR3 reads CATTFETGVSNEQFF. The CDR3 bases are TGTGCCACGACCTTCGAGACAGGGGTTTCCAATGAGCAGTTCTTC.

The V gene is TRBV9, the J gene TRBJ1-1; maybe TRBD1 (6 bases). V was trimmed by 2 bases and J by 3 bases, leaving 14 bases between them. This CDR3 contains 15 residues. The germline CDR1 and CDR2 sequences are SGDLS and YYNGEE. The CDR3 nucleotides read TGTGCCAGCAGCGTCTGGGGGGGGCCCTACACTGAAGCTTTCTTT. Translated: CASSVWGGPYTEAFF.

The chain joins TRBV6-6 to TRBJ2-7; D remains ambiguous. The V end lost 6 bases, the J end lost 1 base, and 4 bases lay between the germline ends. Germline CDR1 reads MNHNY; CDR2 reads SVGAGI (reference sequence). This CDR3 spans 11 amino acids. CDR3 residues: CASSTSYEQYF. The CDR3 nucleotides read TGTGCCAGCAGCACGTCCTACGAGCAGTACTTC.